This TCR beta chain is from a study of molecular identifiers for immune sequencing clone quantification. Background on the study: Replicate runs used RNA from roughly 21,000 or 96,000 naive CD8 cells, which was split five ways into aliquots, and four of those aliquots were then sequenced.

The ends lost 3 bases at V and 3 bases at J; junction bases unmatched: 9. The CDR3 runs 17 residues. In TCRdb, the PCR reads were re-called with MiXCR into one record per CDR3 protein. The sample yields about half a million distinct CDR3 sequences, under 30% seen once. This clonotype has more than one count but fewer than ten. This chain joins TRBV12-3 or TRBV12-4 and TRBJ2-2, with 8 bases lining up with TRBD1. This TCR was recovered from a human donor in good health. Some libraries in this study had Jurkat cell RNA spiked in. What was sequenced was naive CD8+ T cells from blood, with Jurkat cell RNA spiked in. Documented subset: FACS-sorted CD8+CD4-CCR7+CD45RA+ naive T cells. Written as DNA, the CDR3 is TGTGCCAGCAGTTTTGTCGTGGACAGGGCGGACACCGGGGAGCTGTTTTTT. Residues: CASSFVVDRADTGELFF.